This is a list of T cell receptor beta chains from one sample in a study of T cells after posttransplantation cyclophosphamide. Only in-frame clones appear in the TCRdb table, and some are missing; sequencing was by immunoSEQ multiplex PCR. Here the sample spans 23,000 or so clones, 86% being singletons. This specimen consisted of PBMCs, obtained after allogeneic stem cell transplant with posttransplant cyclophosphamide. These TCRs come from a female patient between 30 and 40 years old who received an allogeneic stem cell transplant from an unrelated donor, was CMV-positive, and had no GVHD. Part of the T cell pool may stem from the graft donor. CDR3s include the opening cysteine and the closing phenylalanine or tryptophan. A D gene is named only where the DNA matches it firmly. The listing skips clone size in some rows; elsewhere it reads once, few, many or a size class.

size	V	J	D	length	CDR3	DNA
-	TRBV18	TRBJ2-2	-	15	CASSSPTDNTGELFF	TGTGCCAGCTCCTCGCCGACAGACAACACCGGGGAGCTGTTTTTT
-	TRBV5-6	TRBJ2-1	-	12	CASSLRRAEQFF	TGTGCCAGCAGCTTAAGGCGGGCTGAGCAGTTCTTC
few	TRBV19	TRBJ1-5	TRBD1	12	CSTGTGSQPQHF	TGTAGTACCGGGACAGGCAGTCAGCCCCAGCATTTT
-	TRBV9	TRBJ1-4	TRBD1	13	CASSQTGDEKLFF	TGTGCCAGCAGCCAAACAGGGGATGAAAAACTGTTTTTT
-	TRBV30	TRBJ2-1	TRBD1	12	CAWKQGADEQFF	TGTGCCTGGAAGCAGGGGGCGGATGAGCAGTTCTTC
-	TRBV28	TRBJ2-7	TRBD2	17	CASSFPAGGPGAYEQYF	TGTGCCAGCAGTTTCCCAGCGGGGGGCCCCGGGGCCTACGAGCAGTACTTC
-	TRBV28	TRBJ1-4	TRBD1	15	CASSPTGTGNEKLFF	TGTGCCAGCAGTCCGACCGGGACAGGGAATGAAAAACTGTTTTTT
-	TRBV7-2	TRBJ2-1	TRBD1	14	CASSLEGQAYEQFF	TGTGCCAGCAGCTTAGAGGGACAGGCGTATGAGCAGTTCTTC
-	TRBV10-3	TRBJ2-7	TRBD1	11	CATQGAHEQYF	TGTGCCACACAGGGGGCCCACGAGCAGTACTTC
-	TRBV19	TRBJ2-5	TRBD1	19	CASSHETSTGTGPRGTQYF	TGTGCCAGTAGTCACGAGACGAGTACCGGGACAGGGCCCCGCGGGACCCAGTACTTC
-	TRBV30	TRBJ1-5	TRBD1	16	CAWSADRVRGNQPQHF	TGTGCCTGGAGTGCCGACAGGGTGCGTGGCAATCAGCCCCAGCATTTT
-	TRBV7-3	TRBJ1-6	-	15	CASSLEAQGLSPLHF	TGTGCCAGCAGCTTAGAGGCGCAGGGGCTTTCACCCCTCCACTTT
-	TRBV4-3	TRBJ1-1	-	15	CASSQDWGGNTEAFF	TGCGCCAGCAGCCAAGATTGGGGAGGGAACACTGAAGCTTTCTTT
-	TRBV6-5	TRBJ2-7	TRBD1	16	CASSYIGTGIRYEQYF	TGTGCCAGCAGTTACATAGGGACAGGGATTCGCTACGAGCAGTACTTC
-	TRBV4-1	TRBJ1-1	-	15	CASSLFFDRYREAFF	TGCGCCAGCAGCCTGTTTTTCGACAGATACCGTGAAGCTTTCTTT
-	TRBV27	TRBJ2-2	TRBD2	13	CASRRGASGELFF	TGTGCCAGCAGGCGGGGGGCATCCGGGGAGCTGTTTTTT
-	TRBV6-5	TRBJ1-5	-	11	CASSNSQPQHF	TGTGCCAGCAGCAATAGTCAGCCCCAGCATTTT
once	TRBV15	TRBJ2-7	-	15	CATSRGTPLAYEQYF	TGTGCCACCAGCAGAGGGACCCCACTAGCCTACGAGCAGTACTTC
-	TRBV18	TRBJ2-1	-	14	CASSPLASYNEQFF	TGTGCCAGCTCACCCCTAGCCTCCTACAATGAGCAGTTCTTC
few	TRBV6-1	TRBJ1-5	-	17	CASSVRLQGGQYQPQHF	TGTGCCAGCAGTGTCCGCTTACAGGGAGGGCAGTATCAGCCCCAGCATTTT
-	TRBV20-1	TRBJ2-5	-	10	CSARSETQYF	TGCAGTGCTAGAAGCGAGACCCAGTACTTC
few	TRBV10-3	TRBJ1-6	TRBD1	15	CAISGSGTGDSPLHF	TGTGCCATCAGTGGGTCCGGGACAGGAGATTCACCCCTCCACTTT
-	TRBV10-1	TRBJ2-1	-	15	CASSLTGGSYNEQFF	TGCGCCAGCAGTCTGACAGGAGGTTCCTACAATGAGCAGTTCTTC
-	TRBV27	TRBJ1-5	-	14	CASSLDNSNQPQHF	TGTGCCAGCAGTTTAGACAATAGCAATCAGCCCCAGCATTTT
-	TRBV27	TRBJ1-2	TRBD1	13	CASSRTGSYGYTF	TGTGCCAGCAGTCGGACAGGCTCGTATGGCTACACCTTC
-	TRBV4-2	TRBJ2-3	TRBD2	17	CASSQAVGLGARDTQYF	TGTGCCAGCAGCCAGGCCGTGGGACTAGGGGCCAGAGATACGCAGTATTTT
-	TRBV12-5	TRBJ1-2	TRBD1	13	CASGLQGYYGYTF	TGTGCTAGTGGATTACAGGGGTACTATGGCTACACCTTC
-	TRBV18	TRBJ2-2	-	15	CASSSTGPNTGELFF	TGTGCCAGCTCATCGACAGGTCCGAACACCGGGGAGCTGTTTTTT
-	TRBV11-2	TRBJ2-1	-	14	CASSSLQGYNEQFF	TGTGCCAGCAGCTCGCTCCAGGGGTACAATGAGCAGTTCTTC
-	TRBV5-4	TRBJ2-5	TRBD2	16	CASSLFPAGGQETQYF	TGTGCCAGCAGCTTGTTTCCAGCGGGGGGTCAAGAGACCCAGTACTTC
-	TRBV7-9	TRBJ2-1	-	11	CASRATNEQFF	TGTGCCAGCAGGGCAACCAATGAGCAGTTCTTC
-	TRBV5-4	TRBJ2-7	TRBD1	13	CASSFDRVNEQYF	TGTGCCAGCAGCTTTGACAGGGTGAACGAGCAGTACTTC
few	TRBV9	TRBJ1-3	-	16	CASSASFRHSGNTIYF	TGTGCCAGCAGCGCCTCGTTCCGACACTCTGGAAACACCATATATTTT
-	TRBV11-3	TRBJ1-5	-	13	CASSSGPAQPQHF	TGTGCCAGCAGCAGCGGACCGGCTCAGCCCCAGCATTTT
-	TRBV5-6	TRBJ1-1	-	16	CASSLGGGRGYTEAFF	TGTGCCAGCAGCTTGGGAGGTGGGCGCGGGTACACTGAAGCTTTCTTT
-	TRBV29-1	TRBJ1-2	TRBD1	13	CSVYRDRGYGYTF	TGCAGCGTATACCGGGACAGGGGGTATGGCTACACCTTC
few	TRBV5-1	TRBJ1-4	-	15	CASSLSSGNGEKLFF	TGCGCCAGCAGCTTGAGTAGCGGAAACGGTGAAAAACTGTTTTTT
once	TRBV10-3	TRBJ1-1	-	14	CATQGQPMNTEAFF	TGTGCCACCCAAGGACAGCCTATGAACACTGAAGCTTTCTTT
-	TRBV7-7	TRBJ2-7	TRBD1	15	CASSLAQGASYEQYF	TGTGCCAGCAGCTTAGCGCAGGGGGCGAGTTACGAGCAGTACTTC
-	TRBV9	TRBJ2-1	TRBD2	15	CASSPRGGQKNEQFF	TGTGCCAGCAGCCCCCGGGGGGGGCAGAAAAATGAGCAGTTCTTC